Listed here is a single TCR beta chain. In Seattle, patients joined the study during active infection and were tracked longitudinally. TCRdb keeps only in-frame clones here, not all; method: immunoSEQ multiplex PCR. Among roughly 320,000 clones listed, around 92% were seen once. Looked up from germline, CDR1 is SEHNR and CDR2 is FQNEAQ (reference sequence). V was clipped by 5 bases and J by 0 bases, with 13 bases between them. CDR3 length: 15 residues. This sample was included in a study of blood T cell repertoires in COVID-19. Study-level information: The cDNA or gDNA used as material had been derived from T cells, B-cell-depleted T cells, or PBMCs.

This clonotype originated in a young woman with COVID-19, enrolled during active disease. The sequenced material came from peripheral blood. The rearrangement joins TRBV7-9 to TRBJ1-1, with TRBD1 as a possible D gene (6 bases). The CDR3 nucleotides are TGTGCCAGCAGCCGTCCCACAGGGATGAACACTGAAGCTTTCTTT. Its translation is CASSRPTGMNTEAFF.